One T cell receptor (beta chain) is described in this entry. Its specificity is unknown. A much bigger clone sits one base away, suggesting this may be a read error. The data were taken from a study of blood T cells in healthy people across ages. Overall study context: Template switching captured about one barcoded beta molecule per two T cells.

Germline lookup yields CDR1 MGHRA and CDR2 YSYEKL. J gave up 9 bases and V 2 bases, and 10 bases lay outside the gene matches. This CDR3 is 15 amino acids long. Broader study findings: Among T cells, TCR beta diversity per million cells dropped roughly linearly as age rose. A strong correlation was seen between TCR beta diversity and naive T cell percentage.

Then a second PCR, running about 7 to 11 cycles, was carried out with a sample-barcoded 5' primer and a J-beta primer mix. No fewer than 3 million CDR3-containing paired-end reads came from each sample. A single record per CDR3 protein comes from TCRdb applying MiXCR to the 5' RACE reads. The table shows 1.5 million to 2 million distinct CDR3 sequences, with over 25% occurring only once. The chain is built from TRBV4-1 and TRBJ2-4; 7 bases map to TRBD2. Sequences were obtained from blood. The origin of this receptor is a woman under 40 in good health. The CDR3 protein is CASSQYADPGGIQYF. The CDR3, as DNA: TGCGCCAGCAGCCAATACGCGGACCCGGGAGGCATTCAGTACTTC.